A selection of T cell receptor beta chains follows, all from one sample in a study of blood T cell repertoires in COVID-19. TCRdb's copy holds only in-frame clones and misses some; the assay was immunoSEQ multiplex PCR. The table lists about 150,000 clones, 80% to 90% of them singletons. Sequenced input: PBMCs or T cells enriched from blood (not recorded which). The receptors shown here come from a man aged 50-59 years who had recovered from COVID-19. CDR3s include the opening cysteine and the closing phenylalanine or tryptophan. Clone size is given for some rows only: seen once, a few or many times, or a class if the clone is expanded.

CDR3 protein: CASSQDWRGYGYTF; clone size: -; CDR3 length: 14; V gene: TRBV14; J gene: TRBJ1-2
CDR3 protein: CASSPERGNQPQHF; clone size: -; CDR3 length: 14; V gene: TRBV7-2; J gene: TRBJ1-5
CDR3 protein: CASSQERAGTTEAFF; clone size: -; CDR3 length: 15; V gene: TRBV4-2; J gene: TRBJ1-1
CDR3 protein: CASSKGQGGYEQYF; clone size: once; CDR3 length: 14; V gene: TRBV2; J gene: TRBJ2-7
CDR3 protein: CASSYSDRGGYTF; clone size: -; CDR3 length: 13; V gene: TRBV6-5; J gene: TRBJ1-2
CDR3 protein: CASSPGQYNSPLHF; clone size: -; CDR3 length: 14; V gene: TRBV7-6; J gene: TRBJ1-6
CDR3 protein: CASSQRGSTEAFF; clone size: once; CDR3 length: 13; V gene: TRBV3-1/TRBV3-2; J gene: TRBJ1-1
CDR3 protein: CASSQVQGPYEQYF; clone size: once; CDR3 length: 14; V gene: TRBV3-1/TRBV3-2; J gene: TRBJ2-7
CDR3 protein: CASSKGTFYEQYF; clone size: -; CDR3 length: 13; V gene: TRBV7-9; J gene: TRBJ2-7
CDR3 protein: CASSKDSGVRYYGYTF; clone size: -; CDR3 length: 16; V gene: TRBV11-3; J gene: TRBJ1-2
CDR3 protein: CASSEGTGGEETQYF; clone size: -; CDR3 length: 15; V gene: TRBV5-1; J gene: TRBJ2-5
CDR3 protein: CASSLGQGASYRYEQYF; clone size: few; CDR3 length: 17; V gene: TRBV5-6; J gene: TRBJ2-7
CDR3 protein: CASRRDSRNGETQYF; clone size: -; CDR3 length: 15; V gene: TRBV6-5; J gene: TRBJ2-5
CDR3 protein: CASVPVGAPYNEQFF; clone size: -; CDR3 length: 15; V gene: TRBV12-5; J gene: TRBJ2-1
CDR3 protein: CSVGQGLANTGELFF; clone size: -; CDR3 length: 15; V gene: TRBV29-1; J gene: TRBJ2-2
CDR3 protein: CASSSRLAGGTDTQYF; clone size: -; CDR3 length: 16; V gene: TRBV5-5; J gene: TRBJ2-3
CDR3 protein: CASSALAVSLNTGELFF; clone size: -; CDR3 length: 17; V gene: TRBV11-2; J gene: TRBJ2-2
CDR3 protein: CASTGAYTEAFF; clone size: -; CDR3 length: 12; V gene: TRBV6-5; J gene: TRBJ1-1
CDR3 protein: CAISETGSRGLLMNTEAFF; clone size: -; CDR3 length: 19; V gene: TRBV10-3; J gene: TRBJ1-1
CDR3 protein: CASSLGGHGYNEQFF; clone size: -; CDR3 length: 15; V gene: TRBV5-6; J gene: TRBJ2-1
CDR3 protein: CASRKTGRNQPQHF; clone size: -; CDR3 length: 14; V gene: TRBV27; J gene: TRBJ1-5
CDR3 protein: CASSYRRGAAYEQYF; clone size: once; CDR3 length: 15; V gene: TRBV6-2/TRBV6-3; J gene: TRBJ2-7
CDR3 protein: CASRSPGQGGSGYTF; clone size: -; CDR3 length: 15; V gene: TRBV7-9; J gene: TRBJ1-2
CDR3 protein: CASTDSNTEAFF; clone size: -; CDR3 length: 12; V gene: TRBV6-5; J gene: TRBJ1-1
CDR3 protein: CASSPDDRGNQPQHF; clone size: -; CDR3 length: 15; V gene: TRBV6-6; J gene: TRBJ1-5
CDR3 protein: CASSQGTVRGYTF; clone size: -; CDR3 length: 13; V gene: TRBV3-1/TRBV3-2; J gene: TRBJ1-2
CDR3 protein: CAWSVSLTGELFF; clone size: once; CDR3 length: 13; V gene: TRBV30; J gene: TRBJ2-2
CDR3 protein: CASSFSGQGFGYTF; clone size: once; CDR3 length: 14; V gene: TRBV6-5; J gene: TRBJ1-2
CDR3 protein: CASGAGAGRYTGELFF; clone size: -; CDR3 length: 16; V gene: TRBV9; J gene: TRBJ2-2
CDR3 protein: CASSPTVLGAPIFFYGYTF; clone size: -; CDR3 length: 19; V gene: TRBV3-1/TRBV3-2; J gene: TRBJ1-2
CDR3 protein: CASRPGGLNNEQFF; clone size: -; CDR3 length: 14; V gene: TRBV11-3; J gene: TRBJ2-1
CDR3 protein: CASSLFQDNEQFF; clone size: once; CDR3 length: 13; V gene: TRBV12-3/TRBV12-4; J gene: TRBJ2-1
CDR3 protein: CASSLESGGAGETQYF; clone size: -; CDR3 length: 16; V gene: TRBV5-1; J gene: TRBJ2-5
CDR3 protein: CASSLGRSLNGHQGAQYF; clone size: -; CDR3 length: 18; V gene: TRBV5-6; J gene: TRBJ2-5
CDR3 protein: CASSQDQGGGYTF; clone size: -; CDR3 length: 13; V gene: TRBV4-1; J gene: TRBJ1-2
CDR3 protein: CASSTTGMVTEAFF; clone size: -; CDR3 length: 14; V gene: TRBV7-8; J gene: TRBJ1-1
CDR3 protein: CASSQVSHYTF; clone size: few; CDR3 length: 11; V gene: TRBV3-1/TRBV3-2; J gene: TRBJ1-2
CDR3 protein: CASSLVPPGAGELFF; clone size: -; CDR3 length: 15; V gene: TRBV5-5; J gene: TRBJ2-2
CDR3 protein: CASSLGVVDTEAFF; clone size: -; CDR3 length: 14; V gene: TRBV18; J gene: TRBJ1-1
CDR3 protein: CASSLAASGGGETQYF; clone size: -; CDR3 length: 16; V gene: TRBV5-1; J gene: TRBJ2-5
CDR3 protein: CASSFTVFGEGNTIYF; clone size: -; CDR3 length: 16; V gene: TRBV13; J gene: TRBJ1-3
CDR3 protein: CASDWGQGNSGNQPQHF; clone size: few; CDR3 length: 17; V gene: TRBV2; J gene: TRBJ1-5
CDR3 protein: CAVAERTSGGLNTGELFF; clone size: -; CDR3 length: 18; V gene: TRBV12-5; J gene: TRBJ2-2
CDR3 protein: CASSQVRSDTQYF; clone size: -; CDR3 length: 13; V gene: TRBV7-7; J gene: TRBJ2-3
CDR3 protein: CASSQDGRGGNQPQHF; clone size: -; CDR3 length: 16; V gene: TRBV3-1/TRBV3-2; J gene: TRBJ1-5